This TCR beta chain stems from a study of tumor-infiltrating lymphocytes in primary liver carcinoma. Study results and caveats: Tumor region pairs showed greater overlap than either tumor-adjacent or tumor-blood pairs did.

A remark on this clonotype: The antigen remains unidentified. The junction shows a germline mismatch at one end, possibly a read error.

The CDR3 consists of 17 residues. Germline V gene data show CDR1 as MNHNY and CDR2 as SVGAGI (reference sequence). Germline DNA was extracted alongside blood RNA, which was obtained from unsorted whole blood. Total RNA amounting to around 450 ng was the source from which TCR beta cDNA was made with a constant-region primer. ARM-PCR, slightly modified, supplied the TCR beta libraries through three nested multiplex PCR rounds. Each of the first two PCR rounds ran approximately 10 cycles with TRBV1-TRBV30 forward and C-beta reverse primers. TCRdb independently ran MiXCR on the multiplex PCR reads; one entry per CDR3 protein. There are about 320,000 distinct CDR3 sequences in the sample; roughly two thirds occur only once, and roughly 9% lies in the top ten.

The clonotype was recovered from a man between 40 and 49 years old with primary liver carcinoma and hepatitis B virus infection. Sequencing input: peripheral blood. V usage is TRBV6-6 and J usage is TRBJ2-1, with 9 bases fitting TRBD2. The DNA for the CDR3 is TGTGCCAGCAGGGGATTAGCGGGAGTGAGCTCCTACTATGAGCAGTTCTTC. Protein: CASRGLAGVSSYYEQFF.